This TCR beta chain was documented in a study of T cells in Graves' hyperthyroidism and ophthalmopathy. Study-level points and caveats: Among thyroid clonotypes expanded above 0.001, most also appeared in blood.

There are many counts of this clonotype. Its target is not known. TCR beta CDR3 region amplification was performed from RNA transcripts. The HTBI primer set was used in a first-round RT-PCR of the TCR CDR3. One entry per CDR3 protein, called by TCRdb with MiXCR from the multiplex PCR reads. The table includes fewer than 500,000 distinct CDR3 sequences, about 15% detected once. Uncontrolled infection, other autoimmune disease, pregnancy or lactation led to exclusion. In making diagnoses, clinical symptoms, serum thyroxine and TRAb, thyroid ultrasound and orbital computed tomography were all used. Germline-derived CDR1 and CDR2 are SEHNR and FQNEAQ (reference sequence). The length of the CDR3 is 15 residues. Trimming took off 1 base at V and 5 bases at J, with 15 bases between the two ends.

Input material: blood. The rearrangement links TRBV7-9 to TRBJ2-7, with D hard to call. This TCR was sampled from a young man with Graves' ophthalmopathy. In nucleotides, the CDR3 is TGTGCCAGCAGCTTAGACGGCAGGAGCTTGGACGAGCAGTACTTC. It codes for CASSLDGRSLDEQYF.